This is a list of T cell receptor beta chains from one sample in a study of graft-versus-host responses after intestinal transplantation. For these receptors, no antigen is known. Sequencing was performed with immunoSEQ multiplex PCR; in TCRdb, only in-frame clones are kept and a portion is missing. The sample shows over 75,000 clones, approximately 88% of them seen only once. This specimen was unstimulated CD4+ T cells sorted from spleen or lymph node cells, taken before intestinal transplant. These receptors all stem from a human donor who received an intestinal transplant. The CDR3 runs from the conserved cysteine through the conserved F or W. D genes are given only for firm matches. Size is stated for part of the rows, as once, few or many counts, or as a class when the clone is expanded.

V gene	CDR3 length	D gene	J gene	clone size	CDR3 protein	CDR3 DNA
TRBV12-2	15	NA	TRBJ2-2	once	CASRGEDRDTGELFF	TGTGCAAGTCGAGGGGAGGACAGGGACACCGGGGAGCTGTTTTTT
TRBV5-1	16	TRBD2	TRBJ2-7	once	CASSPRASGKSYEQYF	TGCGCCAGCAGCCCTCGGGCTAGCGGGAAATCCTACGAGCAGTACTTC
TRBV10-2	12	NA	TRBJ2-7	NA	CASGSGPYEQYF	TGCGCCAGCGGATCAGGGCCTTACGAGCAGTACTTC
TRBV6-1	13	TRBD1	TRBJ2-7	NA	CASRTDRGDEQYF	TGTGCCAGCAGGACGGACAGGGGAGACGAGCAGTACTTC
TRBV19	15	NA	TRBJ1-5	NA	CASSLQGYSNQPQHF	TGTGCCAGTAGTTTACAGGGCTATAGCAATCAGCCCCAGCATTTT
TRBV6-5	15	TRBD1	TRBJ1-5	NA	CASSLRQGGNQPQHF	TGTGCCAGCAGCCTCCGACAGGGTGGGAATCAGCCCCAGCATTTT
TRBV6-5	13	NA	TRBJ2-7	NA	CASSPTRNGEQYF	TGTGCCAGCAGCCCAACTAGGAATGGCGAGCAGTACTTC
TRBV7-3	14	NA	TRBJ1-1	NA	CASSPGSSNTEAFF	TGTGCCAGCAGCCCCGGGTCTTCGAACACTGAAGCTTTCTTT
TRBV7-2	15	NA	TRBJ2-5	NA	CASSLLGGRRETQYF	TGTGCCAGCAGCTTATTGGGTGGGAGGCGAGAGACCCAGTACTTC
TRBV5-1	14	NA	TRBJ2-3	NA	CASSLETSTDTQYF	TGCGCCAGCAGCTTGGAGACTAGCACAGATACGCAGTATTTT
TRBV19	14	NA	TRBJ2-7	NA	CASSEDGRSYEQYF	TGTGCCAGTAGTGAAGACGGGAGATCCTACGAGCAGTACTTC
TRBV5-1	18	TRBD1	TRBJ2-7	NA	CASSSRSRTGALSYEQYF	TGCGCCAGCAGCTCACGATCTCGTACAGGGGCCCTCTCCTACGAGCAGTACTTC
TRBV2	13	NA	TRBJ1-1	NA	CASLGRGNTEAFF	TGTGCCAGCTTGGGCCGGGGGAACACTGAAGCTTTCTTT
TRBV7-9	16	NA	TRBJ2-2	NA	CASSLVRAQGAGELFF	TGTGCCAGCAGCTTAGTCCGGGCCCAGGGTGCCGGGGAGCTGTTTTTT
TRBV19	12	NA	TRBJ1-2	NA	CASRNRAYGYTF	TGTGCCAGTAGAAACAGGGCCTATGGCTACACCTTC
TRBV28	13	NA	TRBJ2-2	NA	CASSSRVTGELFF	TGTGCCAGCAGCTCCAGGGTCACCGGGGAGCTGTTTTTT
TRBV5-4	14	TRBD2	TRBJ2-1	NA	CASSFSGAYNEQFF	TGTGCCAGCAGCTTTAGCGGGGCCTACAATGAGCAGTTCTTC
TRBV27	14	TRBD2	TRBJ2-2	NA	CASSMLAGPGELFF	TGTGCCAGCAGTATGTTAGCGGGACCCGGGGAGCTGTTTTTT
TRBV30	12	NA	TRBJ1-3	once	CAWSQGGNTIYF	TGTGCCTGGAGTCAGGGAGGAAACACCATATATTTT
TRBV6-1	15	TRBD1	TRBJ1-3	NA	CASSERQGSGNTIYF	TGTGCCAGCAGTGAACGACAGGGCTCTGGAAACACCATATATTTT
TRBV18	11	NA	TRBJ2-1	NA	CASSLADEQFF	TGTGCCAGCTCACTAGCGGATGAGCAGTTCTTC
TRBV28	13	NA	TRBJ1-6	NA	CASSETDTSPLHF	TGTGCCAGCAGTGAGACGGACACCTCACCCCTCCACTTT
TRBV6-1	15	NA	TRBJ1-5	NA	CASSEGAGGNQPQHF	TGTGCCAGCAGTGAGGGGGCAGGGGGCAATCAGCCCCAGCATTTT